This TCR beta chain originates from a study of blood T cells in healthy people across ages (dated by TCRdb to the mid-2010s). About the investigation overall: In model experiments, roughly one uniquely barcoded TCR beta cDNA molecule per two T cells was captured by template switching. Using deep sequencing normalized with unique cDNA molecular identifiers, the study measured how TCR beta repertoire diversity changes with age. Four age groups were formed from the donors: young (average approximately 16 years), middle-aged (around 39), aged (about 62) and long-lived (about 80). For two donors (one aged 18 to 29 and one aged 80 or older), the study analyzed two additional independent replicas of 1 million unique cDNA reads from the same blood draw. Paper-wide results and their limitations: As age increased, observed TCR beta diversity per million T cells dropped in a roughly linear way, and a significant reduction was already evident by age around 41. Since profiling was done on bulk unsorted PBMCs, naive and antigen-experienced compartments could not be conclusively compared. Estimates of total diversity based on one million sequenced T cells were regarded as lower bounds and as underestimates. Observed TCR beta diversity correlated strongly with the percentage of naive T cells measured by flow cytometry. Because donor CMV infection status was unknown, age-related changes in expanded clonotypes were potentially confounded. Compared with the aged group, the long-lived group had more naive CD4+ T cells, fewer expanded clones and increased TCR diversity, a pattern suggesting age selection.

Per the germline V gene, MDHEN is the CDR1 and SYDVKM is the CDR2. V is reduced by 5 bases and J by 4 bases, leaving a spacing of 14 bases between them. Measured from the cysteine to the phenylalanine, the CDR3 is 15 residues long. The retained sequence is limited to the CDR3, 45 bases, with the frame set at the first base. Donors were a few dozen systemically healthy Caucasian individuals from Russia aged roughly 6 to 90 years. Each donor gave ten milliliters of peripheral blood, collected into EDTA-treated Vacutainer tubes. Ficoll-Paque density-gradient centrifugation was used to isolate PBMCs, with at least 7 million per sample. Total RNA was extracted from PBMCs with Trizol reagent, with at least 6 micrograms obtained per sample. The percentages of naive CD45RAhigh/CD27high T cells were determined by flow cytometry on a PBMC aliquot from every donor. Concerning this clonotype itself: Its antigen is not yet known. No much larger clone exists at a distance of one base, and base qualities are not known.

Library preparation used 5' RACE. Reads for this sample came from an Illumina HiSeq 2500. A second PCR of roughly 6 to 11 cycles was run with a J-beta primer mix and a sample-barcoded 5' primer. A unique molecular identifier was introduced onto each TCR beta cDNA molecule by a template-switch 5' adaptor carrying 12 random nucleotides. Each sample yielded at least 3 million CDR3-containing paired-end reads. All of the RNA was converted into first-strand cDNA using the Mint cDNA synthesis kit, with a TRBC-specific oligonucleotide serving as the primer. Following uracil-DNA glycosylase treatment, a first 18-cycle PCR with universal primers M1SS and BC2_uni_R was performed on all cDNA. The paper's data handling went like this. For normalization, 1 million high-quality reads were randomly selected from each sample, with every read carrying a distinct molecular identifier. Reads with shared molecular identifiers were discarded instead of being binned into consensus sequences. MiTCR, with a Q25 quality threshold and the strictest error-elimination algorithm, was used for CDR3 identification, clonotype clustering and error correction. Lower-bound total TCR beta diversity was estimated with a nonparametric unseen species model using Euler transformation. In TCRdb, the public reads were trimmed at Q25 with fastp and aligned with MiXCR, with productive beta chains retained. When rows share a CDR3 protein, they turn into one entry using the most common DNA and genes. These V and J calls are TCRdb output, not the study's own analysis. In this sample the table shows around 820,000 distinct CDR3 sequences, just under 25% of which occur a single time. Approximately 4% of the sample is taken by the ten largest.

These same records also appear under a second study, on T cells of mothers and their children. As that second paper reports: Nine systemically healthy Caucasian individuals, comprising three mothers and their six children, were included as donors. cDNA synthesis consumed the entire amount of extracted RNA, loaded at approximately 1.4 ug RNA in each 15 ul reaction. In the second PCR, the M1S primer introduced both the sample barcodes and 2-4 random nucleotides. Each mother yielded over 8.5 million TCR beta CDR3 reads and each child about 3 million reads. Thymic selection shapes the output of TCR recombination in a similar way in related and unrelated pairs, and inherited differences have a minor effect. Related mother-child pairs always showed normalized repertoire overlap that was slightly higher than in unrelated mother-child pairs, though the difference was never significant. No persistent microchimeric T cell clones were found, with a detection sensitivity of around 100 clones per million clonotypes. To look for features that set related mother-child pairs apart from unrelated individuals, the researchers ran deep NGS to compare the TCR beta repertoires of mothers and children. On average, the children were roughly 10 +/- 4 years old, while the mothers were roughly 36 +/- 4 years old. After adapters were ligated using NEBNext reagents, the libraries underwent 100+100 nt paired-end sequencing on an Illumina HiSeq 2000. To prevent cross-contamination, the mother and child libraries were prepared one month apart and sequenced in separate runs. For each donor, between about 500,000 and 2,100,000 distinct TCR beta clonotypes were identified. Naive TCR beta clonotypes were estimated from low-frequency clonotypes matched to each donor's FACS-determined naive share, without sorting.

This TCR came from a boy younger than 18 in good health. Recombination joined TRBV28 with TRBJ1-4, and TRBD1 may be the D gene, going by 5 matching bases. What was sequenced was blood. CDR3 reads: CASSQPGRYNEKLFF. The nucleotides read TGTGCCAGCAGTCAACCGGGACGGTATAATGAAAAACTGTTTTTT.